This TCR beta chain was captured in a study of beta chain features in type 1 diabetes (dated by TCRdb to the late 2010s). For context, the study as a whole: Mean age, gender distribution, total cell number and subset yield were not different between patients and healthy donors. Regulatory and stem cell-like memory subsets were isolated from only 8 patients and roughly eight healthy donors, whereas naive and central memory subsets came from all 30 or so donors. A total of about 99,000,000 sorted cells were examined across all samples, and RNA yield correlated strongly with the number of cells per subset. In the study, TCRB repertoires of sorted circulating CD4+ T cell subsets from recently diagnosed type 1 diabetes patients were compared with those of matched healthy donors.

As regards this clone: Its antigen has not been determined. No base qualities exist here, and no much larger clone lies one base off it.

Overall results and qualifications from the work: A moderate but significant shortening of TCRB CDR3 length was observed in type 1 diabetes patients in all four CD4+ subsets. HLA sub-analyses involved small numbers of individuals, so any influence of HLA type on TCRB rearrangement remained unresolved. Naive, central memory and regulatory TCRB repertoires appeared to be more similar among patients than among healthy donors. Because cDNA rather than genomic DNA was sequenced, highly expressing activated cells could have been over-represented, although no difference in activation and CD3 levels was found between groups. Shorter templates might have been favored by PCR, but patient and control samples were amplified and corrected together, so both groups would have been affected equally by any skew. Patients with type 1 diabetes made fewer insertions and deleted more nucleotides at VDJ recombination sites, implying thymic rearrangement abnormalities.

From each donor, a single peripheral blood sample of 100 to 150 mL on average was drawn into heparinised tubes. A BD FACSAria II and a panel including CD45RO, CCR7, CD25, CD127, CD95 and CD27 were used to sort naive, central memory, regulatory and stem cell-like memory CD4+ T cells. A purity above 98% was achieved for all sorted populations. PBMCs were separated immediately by Lymphoprep density gradient centrifugation and were stained directly, without being cultured. To minimize batch effects, samples were stained and sorted in pairs, one healthy donor with one patient per experiment. V ends up 5 bases short and J 2 bases short, with an unmatched junction base count of 4. The germline V gene provides CDR1 SGHTA and CDR2 FQGNSA. The CDR3 has 14 amino acids, counting the end cysteine and phenylalanine. CDR3 DNA only is kept here, 42 bases in frame from base 1. The High Capacity cDNA Reverse Transcription Kit was used to reverse transcribe all of the isolated RNA, meaning that expressed TCRB transcripts were what got sequenced. Deep immunoSEQ sequencing was applied to naive, central memory and regulatory T cell samples, giving an average of roughly 3.5 million total reads per sample. After sorted cells were lysed in RLT buffer, RNA was extracted with DNase-treated RNeasy Micro or Mini kits, with the choice depending on cell number. Each cell subset was processed separately to prevent cross-contamination, with patient and healthy donor samples processed together. The immunoSEQ multiplex PCR was used to amplify TCRB sequences from cDNA, yielding 87-bp fragments that span the CDR3 region. Sequencing of the amplicons was performed on the Illumina HiSeq platform. Per the original workflow: PCR bias was corrected computationally using synthetic template baselines, and reads within Hamming distance 2 were collapsed, with unmergeable singletons discarded. Reads were aligned against IMGT to assign V, D and J genes, CDR3 length and insertions or deletions at six rearrangement sites. Within each subset, clonotype counts were normalized to the number of sorted cells before true diversity and Gini coefficients were calculated with the tcR R package. Repertoire sharing was quantified using the overlap coefficient calculated on TCRB nucleotide sequences. Out-of-frame TCRB sequences from naive cells were analyzed as a proxy for the pre-selection repertoire. The table comes from immuneACCESS by way of TCRdb, which keeps in-frame sequences with V and J called. Part of the clones is missing from these tables; in studies checked, under half for an unresolved V gene and the rest for unknown reasons. The D gene and trimming were derived from the DNA, and the V and J assignments and clone size from that table. This sample has hundreds of thousands of clones in its table, and approximately 30% of those were observed once. Together, the top ten hold around 0.065% of the sample.

The clonotype was recovered from a man aged 18 to 30 in good health. The sequence links TRBV7-2 to TRBJ1-2, and TRBD1 matches 8 of the central bases. Sequences were obtained from naive CD4+ T cells from blood. The label giving this sample's cell subset or site can be read as: true naive CD4+ T cells. For the CDR3, the sequence is CASSGDRGNYGYTF. The nucleotide sequence is given as TGTGCCAGCAGCGGTGACAGGGGAAACTATGGCTACACCTTC.